This TCR beta chain was observed in a study of blood T cell repertoires in COVID-19. The assay was immunoSEQ multiplex PCR, and TCRdb's table has in-frame clones only and misses some. The top ten clones hold more than 20% of a sample with approximately 29,000 clones, 60% to 80% of them seen once. Sequencing was performed on peripheral blood. This sequence originates from a boy aged 2 to 9 with active or convalescent COVID-19.

CDR3 nucleotide sequence: TGTGCCAGCAGTTTATCGTTGGCTGGTCAAGAGACCCAGTACTTC. Its translation is CASSLSLAGQETQYF. The J gene is TRBJ2-5, the V gene TRBV27, with no clear D. Trimming cost V 0 bases and J 2 bases, with 10 bases left between them. Germline V gene lookup returns CDR1 MNHEY and CDR2 SMNVEV (reference sequence). The CDR3 runs 15 residues.